A single sample is the source of the 25 T cell receptor beta chains below, sequenced in a study of blood T cell repertoires in COVID-19. Sequencing was performed with immunoSEQ multiplex PCR; in TCRdb, only in-frame clones are kept and a portion is missing. The data show 250,000 or so clones, approximately 92% seen once. Sequenced input: peripheral blood. These TCRs come from a woman aged 40-49 years who had recovered from COVID-19.

V and J are TRBV28 and TRBJ1-4; no definite D call. The CDR3 is made up of 17 amino acids. Germline values: CDR1 MDHEN, CDR2 SYDVKM. Trimming left V 1 base short and J 2 bases short, with 14 bases between. The CDR3 here is CASSLYSGIGTNEKLFF. The CDR3 coding sequence is TGTGCCAGCAGTTTATATTCCGGTATCGGGACTAATGAAAAACTGTTTTTT.

A single count supports this clone. The chain links TRBV2 to TRBJ2-2, with 9 bases lining up with TRBD1. The CDR3 loop spans 15 amino acids. The germline gives CDR1 SNHLY, CDR2 FYNNEI. Losses at the gene ends were 5 bases for V and 5 bases for J; bases not matched to a gene: 6. The DNA for the CDR3 is TGTGCCAGCAGTACGGGGACAGGGTGGACCGGGGAGCTGTTTTTT. It yields the protein CASSTGTGWTGELFF.

The chain joins TRBV2 to TRBJ2-1; TRBD2 is a possible D gene (6 bases). Germline CDR1 reads SNHLY; CDR2 reads FYNNEI. V gave up 5 bases and J gave up 7 bases, with 18 bases separating them. This CDR3 contains 15 residues. The CDR3 loop reads CASSPPQGGGNEQFF. CDR3 bases: TGTGCCAGCAGTCCCCCGCAGGGAGGAGGAAATGAGCAGTTCTTC.

J is TRBJ2-5 and V is TRBV9; the match to TRBD2 covers 13 bases. The CDR3 is made up of 17 amino acids. Per the germline V gene, CDR1 is SGDLS and CDR2 is YYNGEE. Trimming at V came to 4 bases and at J to 3 bases, leaving 9 bases not matched to a gene. CDR3 coding DNA: TGTGCCAGCAGCCATGGAGGGACTAGCGGGGCAGAAGAGACCCAGTACTTC. Its protein is CASSHGGTSGAEETQYF.

The chain employs TRBV21-1 and TRBJ2-4; the table assigns TRBD2, which was not confirmed against the DNA. TRBV21-1 is a pseudogene locus. CDR3 length: 15 residues. CDR3 in amino acids: CASSSHLVGSEVGYF. The DNA for the CDR3 is TGTGCCAGCAGCTCGCACCTGGTTGGGTCTGAGGTGGGGTACTTC.

To note about this clone: The junction shows a germline mismatch at one end, possibly a read error. This sequence joins TRBV5-4 and TRBJ2-5; D may be TRBD2 (5 bases). In germline, CDR1 is SGHNT, CDR2 YYREEE (reference sequence). The CDR3 spans 13 residues. The CDR3 spells CASSLAPGSRQNF. CDR3 DNA sequence: TGTGCCAGCAGCTTGGCCCCGGGATCCCGTCAGAACTTC.

The chain links TRBV2 to TRBJ1-3; maybe TRBD1 (6 bases). This CDR3 has 16 residues. The germline gives CDR1 SNHLY, CDR2 FYNNEI. V lost 7 bases and J 1 base, leaving 17 bases between the germline ends. CDR3 protein: CASTGGGGRSGNTIYF. CDR3 nucleotides: TGTGCCAGCACCGGTGGCGGGGGGCGGTCTGGAAACACCATATATTTT.

This clone was counted a few times. The J gene is TRBJ2-7, the V gene TRBV2; 7 bases agree with TRBD1. The CDR3 totals 14 residues. The trim removed 7 bases at V and 2 bases at J, leaving 8 bases unmatched. Looked up from germline, CDR1 is SNHLY and CDR2 is FYNNEI. CDR3 DNA: TGTGCCAGCACCCTATTGACAGGGACCTACGAGCAGTACGTC. It encodes CASTLLTGTYEQYV.

V usage is TRBV14 and J usage is TRBJ2-4; TRBD2 aligns across 8 bases. The V segment lost 0 bases and the J segment 8 bases; nucleotides outside the gene matches: 12. Germline values: CDR1 SGHDN, CDR2 FVKESK. CDR3 length: 17 residues. In DNA form, the CDR3 reads TGTGCCAGCAGCCAAGATCCTTTTTCCGGGACTAGACACATTCAGTACTTC. Its translation: CASSQDPFSGTRHIQYF.

The chain has TRBV14 and TRBJ1-2, with TRBD1 matching over 7 bases. Germline CDR1 is SGHDN and CDR2 is FVKESK. V gave up 2 bases and J gave up 7 bases; unmatched junction bases: 7. The CDR3 sequence is 14 residues long. CDR3 region: CASSQRGPGTGYTF. The CDR3 DNA follows: TGTGCCAGCAGCCAAAGGGGGCCGGGGACTGGCTACACCTTC.

This sequence joins TRBV7-6 and TRBJ1-5, with unresolved D. Germline V CDR1 and CDR2: SGHVS, FNYEAQ. The CDR3 spans 14 residues. V was trimmed by 4 bases and J by 6 bases, leaving 13 bases between them. Here the CDR3 reads CASSSYGEGQPQHF. The CDR3 nucleotides read TGTGCCAGCAGCTCTTACGGGGAAGGTCAGCCCCAGCATTTT.

The chain is built from TRBV9 and TRBJ2-3; 13 bases agree with TRBD2. Trimming at V came to 0 bases and at J to 2 bases, leaving 6 bases not matched to a gene. This CDR3 is built from 18 residues. Germline V lookup: CDR1 SGDLS, CDR2 YYNGEE. DNA of the CDR3: TGTGCCAGCAGCGTAGGGACTAGCGGGGGTCTTCCCACAGATACGCAGTATTTT. It translates to CASSVGTSGGLPTDTQYF.

The V gene is TRBV7-2, the J gene TRBJ1-2; D not certain. The CDR3 spans 16 residues. V lost 0 bases and J lost 2, with 13 bases in between. Germline V lookup: CDR1 SGHTA, CDR2 FQGNSA. The CDR3 sequence: CASSLASVPENYGYTF. CDR3 in DNA: TGTGCCAGCAGCTTAGCGTCCGTACCGGAGAACTATGGCTACACCTTC.

This sequence joins TRBV6-5 and TRBJ1-3, with D perhaps TRBD1 (5 bases). This CDR3 comprises 16 residues. The V and J ends lost 4 bases and 0 bases respectively, with 13 bases between them. The germline gives CDR1 MNHEY, CDR2 SVGAGI. This CDR3 is CASSLTVPRSGNTIYF. The CDR3 region has the DNA TGTGCCAGCAGTTTGACAGTACCCCGCTCTGGAAACACCATATATTTT.

V usage is TRBV19 and J usage is TRBJ2-5; possibly TRBD1 for D (6 bases). Germline lookup yields CDR1 LNHDA and CDR2 SQIVND (reference sequence). The V end was cut by 3 bases, the J end by 5 bases, with 13 bases between. The CDR3 is 14 amino acids. As DNA, the CDR3 is TGTGCCAGTAGTATGACAGGAGAGTGGGAGACCCAGTACTTC. As protein: CASSMTGEWETQYF.

This chain connects TRBV6-2 or TRBV6-3 to TRBJ2-6; possible D gene TRBD2, 5 bases. CDR1 MNHEY and CDR2 SVGEGT come from the germline V gene. V was cut by 6 bases and J by 0 bases, with 9 bases left in between. The CDR3 totals 15 residues. The CDR3 DNA reads as TGTGCCAGCAGCCAGGACTCCTCTGGGGCCAACGTCCTGACTTTC. Protein sequence: CASSQDSSGANVLTF.

V usage is TRBV4-2 and J usage is TRBJ1-5; 7 bases match TRBD1. Germline V gene lookup returns CDR1 LGHNA and CDR2 YNFKEQ. Germline trimming cut 1 base from V and 9 bases from J; bases unmatched to any gene: 9. The CDR3 loop spans 15 amino acids. The DNA of the CDR3 is TGTGCCAGCAGCCAAGGGCCGACAGGGTTTACGCCCCAGCATTTT. This codes for CASSQGPTGFTPQHF.

This chain links TRBV2 with TRBJ1-2; possible D gene TRBD1, 5 bases. V was trimmed by 0 bases and J by 2 bases, leaving 13 bases between them. The CDR3 contains 16 residues. Germline lookup yields CDR1 SNHLY and CDR2 FYNNEI. CDR3 region: CASSEAVARANYGYTF. DNA of the CDR3: TGTGCCAGCAGTGAAGCGGTGGCCAGGGCCAACTATGGCTACACCTTC.

The chain recombines TRBV5-8 with TRBJ2-7, with 10 bases lining up with TRBD1. The CDR3 sequence is 15 residues long. The germline CDR1 and CDR2 sequences are SGHTS and YDEGEE. The V segment lost 4 bases and the J segment 0 bases; nucleotides outside the gene matches: 4. The CDR3 is CASSQGQGPSYEQYV. The CDR3 DNA is TGTGCCAGCAGCCAGGGACAGGGGCCCTCCTACGAGCAGTACGTC.

The chain employs TRBV5-4 and TRBJ1-2; the match to TRBD1 covers 7 bases. V shed 0 bases, J shed 6 bases, and the junction held 2 bases outside the gene matches. The germline gives CDR1 SGHNT, CDR2 YYREEE (reference sequence). CDR3 length: 13 residues. The CDR3 sequence: CASSLAQGDGYTF. DNA of the CDR3: TGTGCCAGCAGCTTGGCCCAGGGGGATGGCTACACCTTC.

The chain joins TRBV6-2 or TRBV6-3 to TRBJ2-2, with 11 bases matching TRBD2. This CDR3 is built from 16 residues. Germline V CDR1 and CDR2: MNHEY, SVGEGT. Unmatched junction bases numbered 7, after V lost 5 bases and J lost 5 bases. CDR3 bases: TGTGCCAGCAGTCAACTAGCGGGAGTGGCTACCGGGGAGCTGTTTTTT. Its translation is CASSQLAGVATGELFF.

The chain links TRBV28 to TRBJ1-4; D remains ambiguous. CDR1 and CDR2 (germline): MDHEN, SYDVKM. V lost 7 bases to trimming and J lost 8 bases, with 14 bases between them. This CDR3 is built from 13 residues. The chain's CDR3 is CASNGPLAEKLFF. The CDR3 DNA reads TGTGCCAGCAATGGGCCCCTGGCGGAAAAACTGTTTTTT.

This clone was counted once. The rearrangement joins TRBV11-2 to TRBJ2-7; D may be TRBD1 (5 bases). Between the trimmed V and J ends, which lost 1 base and 6 bases, there was a span of 16 bases. Germline V gives CDR1 SGHAT, CDR2 FQNNGV. This CDR3 has 15 amino acids. The CDR3: CASSLVVGRSGEQYF. The CDR3 DNA sequence: TGTGCCAGCAGCTTAGTGGTGGGGCGCTCTGGCGAGCAGTACTTC.

The chain carries TRBV2 and TRBJ1-4; 7 positions agree with TRBD1. Germline assignment: CDR1 SNHLY and CDR2 FYNNEI. There are 14 residues in the CDR3. The V segment lost 6 bases and the J segment 7 bases; nucleotides outside the gene matches: 8. The CDR3 spells CASRARQGVEKLFF. The CDR3 bases are TGTGCCAGCAGAGCCCGACAGGGAGTTGAAAAACTGTTTTTT.

The chain combines TRBV9 with TRBJ2-1; 11 bases are a match to TRBD1. The length of the CDR3 is 15 residues. Germline CDR1 is SGDLS and CDR2 is YYNGEE. V shed 1 base and J 8 bases; nucleotides not matched to a gene: 5. CDR3 in amino acids: CASSVRDRGWDEQFF. The CDR3 bases are TGTGCCAGCAGCGTACGGGACAGGGGGTGGGATGAGCAGTTCTTC.